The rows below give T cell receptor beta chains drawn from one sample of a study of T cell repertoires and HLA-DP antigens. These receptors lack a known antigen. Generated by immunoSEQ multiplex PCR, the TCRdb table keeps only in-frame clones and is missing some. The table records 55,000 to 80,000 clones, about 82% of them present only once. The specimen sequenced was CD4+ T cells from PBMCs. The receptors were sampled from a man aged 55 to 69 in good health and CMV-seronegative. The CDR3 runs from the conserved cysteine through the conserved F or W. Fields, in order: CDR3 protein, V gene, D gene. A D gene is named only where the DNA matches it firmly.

CASSYAFSGNTIYF	TRBV6-6	-
CASTLTGSDEQYF	TRBV5-4	-
CASSAQGQGTDTQYF	TRBV2	TRBD1
CASLGDTEAFF	TRBV2	-
CASSLGTDADTQYF	TRBV5-1	-
CASSLGRGQPQHF	TRBV6-5	-
CASSQGAGELFF	TRBV7-7	-
CASRRGQGPNTQYF	TRBV19	TRBD1
CAWRRGIPNYGYTF	TRBV30	-
CASSEQGEGEKLFF	TRBV6-5	TRBD1
CASSPGQGDEQYF	TRBV28	TRBD1
CASSLSGGANNEQFF	TRBV5-1	TRBD2
CASSEGLDYEQYF	TRBV9	-
CASSESPGFGGELFF	TRBV10-1	-
CASSATPAAEAFF	TRBV6-5	-
CASSDPRSGRAYGYTF	TRBV6-1	-
CASSSPGQPNYGYTF	TRBV7-2	-
CASSLTSGSTDTQYF	TRBV7-9	TRBD2
CASSDGTGSRNSPLHF	TRBV5-1	TRBD1
CASSLAYRGTGELFF	TRBV11-2	TRBD1
CASSSRGGDEKLFF	TRBV6-1	-
CASSRKVEAFF	TRBV7-6	-
CASSEFMNTEAFF	TRBV6-1	-
CASSVDSGVYGYTF	TRBV9	-
CASSLVSRPNTEAFF	TRBV7-2	-
CASRYQGEAGNTIYF	TRBV5-1	TRBD1
CASSSSFRAGVSYNEQFF	TRBV7-2	TRBD2
CASSRLAGGHTGELFF	TRBV4-1	TRBD2
CASSAGLSRDTQYF	TRBV19	-
CASRGGISNEQYF	TRBV5-1	TRBD2
CATSTRGSGETEAFF	TRBV15	-
CASSPGRSRSGNTIYF	TRBV18	-
CASSFEETQYF	TRBV6-5	-
CASSPPIGTENNEQFF	TRBV18	TRBD1
CSVASGRAQYF	TRBV29-1	-
CASSFAGAYNEQFF	TRBV7-2	-
CASTTTAEGGYGYTF	TRBV19	-
CATSRERGTYEQYF	TRBV15	-
CASSAGGQPQHF	TRBV7-2	TRBD1
CASSQEGSGGFETQYF	TRBV4-1	TRBD2
CASGQGNTIYF	TRBV6-1	-
CASQLTDRDDDEQFF	TRBV5-6	TRBD1
CASSLSGGTSDTQYF	TRBV5-4	-
CASSVSFSGNTGELFF	TRBV9	-
CASSPYQETQYF	TRBV7-2	-
CASSLGQGGSNTEAFF	TRBV5-4	TRBD1
CASGPGGSMNTEAFF	TRBV12-5	-
CASSVAPSKADTQYF	TRBV9	-
CASSPSQDTQYF	TRBV11-2	-
CASSARTGVGYTF	TRBV2	TRBD1
CASSTMDRLTYTQYF	TRBV7-8	TRBD1
CASSLGGSGELFF	TRBV7-2	-
CASSPRAAQETQYF	TRBV7-2	-
CASRDRVLNEKLFF	TRBV6-5	TRBD1
CASSIATGGNQPQHF	TRBV19	-
CACPLGAEKLFF	TRBV30	-
CASTPDTLNTEAFF	TRBV5-1	-
CASSFSTSGAYNEQFF	TRBV5-4	TRBD2
CASSLERDQPQHF	TRBV7-2	-
CASSEVLVGDTQYF	TRBV6-5	-